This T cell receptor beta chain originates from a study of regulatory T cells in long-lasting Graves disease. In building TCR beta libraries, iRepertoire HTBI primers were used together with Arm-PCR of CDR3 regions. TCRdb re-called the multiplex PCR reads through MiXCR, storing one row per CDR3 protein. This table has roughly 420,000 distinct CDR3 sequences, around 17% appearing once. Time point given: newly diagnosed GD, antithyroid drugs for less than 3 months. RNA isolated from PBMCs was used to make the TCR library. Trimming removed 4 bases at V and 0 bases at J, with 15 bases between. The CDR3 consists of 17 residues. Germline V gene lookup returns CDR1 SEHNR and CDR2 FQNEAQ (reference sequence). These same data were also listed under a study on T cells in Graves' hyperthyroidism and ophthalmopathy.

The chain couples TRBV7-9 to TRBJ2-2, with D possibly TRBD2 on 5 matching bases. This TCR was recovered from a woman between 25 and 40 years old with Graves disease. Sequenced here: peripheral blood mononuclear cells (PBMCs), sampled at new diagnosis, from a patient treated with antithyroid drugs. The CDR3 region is CASSSPIVGANTGELFF. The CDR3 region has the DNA TGTGCCAGCAGCTCTCCAATTGTGGGAGCGAACACCGGGGAGCTGTTTTTT.